The 20 T cell receptor beta chains presented below share a single source sample, sequenced in a study of identical twins. TCRdb reprocessed the 5' RACE reads via MiXCR and lists one record per CDR3 protein. The top ten hold around 1.6% of the sample, which has 750,000 to 950,000 distinct CDR3 sequences, 9% to 15% seen once. This same sample was also taken into another study, of yellow fever vaccine responses in identical twins.

Specimen: PBMCs. The receptors originated from a woman aged 18-35 years in good health.

In this sample, this clonotype turned up a few times. The V call is TRBV14, the J call TRBJ2-4; 8 bases line up with TRBD1. After removal of 2 bases from V and 0 bases from J, the junction contained 6 bases not matched to a gene. CDR1 SGHDN and CDR2 FVKESK come from the germline V gene. The CDR3 runs 17 residues. The CDR3 here is CASSQPDRGLAKNIQYF. In DNA, the CDR3 is TGTGCCAGCAGCCAACCCGACAGGGGCCTAGCCAAAAACATTCAGTACTTC.

The sample holds a few counts of this clonotype. CDR3 region: CASGKDINQETQYF. As DNA, the CDR3 is TGTGCCAGCGGTAAGGACATCAACCAAGAGACCCAGTACTTC. This rearrangement joins TRBV7-9 to TRBJ2-5; TRBD1 is a possible D gene (5 bases). This CDR3 contains 14 residues. The germline CDR1 and CDR2 sequences are SEHNR and FQNEAQ (reference sequence). The V and J ends lost 8 bases and 0 bases respectively, with 13 bases between them.

This clonotype turned up a few times. This chain links TRBV5-1 with TRBJ1-2, with a possible D match to TRBD1 (5 bases). This CDR3 is 13 amino acids long. The V gene lost 1 base and the J gene lost 7 bases, with 11 bases spanning the gap. The germline CDR1 and CDR2 sequences are SGHRS and YFSETQ. The CDR3 bases are TGCGCCAGCAGCTTGTCGACAGCTGGTGGCTACACCTTC. It yields the protein CASSLSTAGGYTF.

This clonotype was seen more than once but under ten times. The chain is built from TRBV3-1 and TRBJ1-5, with D uncertain. The CDR3 is 14 residues long. V was cut by 2 bases and J by 0 bases, with 5 bases left in between. Germline CDR1 reads LGHDT; CDR2 reads YNNKEL (reference sequence). CDR3 sequence reads: CASSQQYSNQPQHF. For the CDR3, the DNA is TGTGCCAGCAGCCAACAGTATAGCAATCAGCCCCAGCATTTT. The variable domain in full, completed from reference TRBV3-1 and TRBJ1-5, reads DTAVSQTPKYLVTQMGNDKSIKCEQNLGHDTMYWYKQDSKKFLKIMFSYNNKELIINETVPNRFSPKSPDKAHLNLHINSLELGDSAVYFCASSQQYSNQPQHFGDGTRLSIL.

The chain joins TRBV7-3 to TRBJ2-5; weak D call: TRBD2 (6 bases). The CDR3 totals 14 residues. The germline gives CDR1 SGHTA, CDR2 FQGTGA. V was pared by 5 bases and J by 0 bases, with 10 bases between. The CDR3 DNA reads as TGTGCCAGCAGCCCCTCTAGCGACCAAGAGACCCAGTACTTC. This gives the protein CASSPSSDQETQYF.

In its sample, this clonotype was seen many times. The chain combines TRBV25-1 with TRBJ2-4; TRBD2 is a possible D gene (5 bases). Germline-derived CDR1 and CDR2 are MGHDK and SYGVNS. V was trimmed by 6 bases and J by 8 bases, leaving 8 bases between them. This CDR3 has 11 residues. This CDR3 is CASRTSDIQYF. CDR3 in DNA: TGTGCCAGCAGAACTAGTGACATTCAGTACTTC.

This clonotype was seen repeatedly, ten times or more. The chain is built from TRBV3-1 and TRBJ2-1; tentative D call: TRBD2 (6 bases). The CDR3 loop spans 14 amino acids. CDR1 LGHDT and CDR2 YNNKEL come from the germline V gene (reference sequence). Trimming took 4 bases from V and 10 from J, leaving 17 bases between them. The CDR3 DNA sequence: TGTGCCAGCAGCCCTCCCGGTGGGAGGCGGGAGCAGTTCTTC. Translating it yields CASSPPGGRREQFF.

This clonotype showed up just a few times. V and J are TRBV12-3 or TRBV12-4 and TRBJ2-1; a possible D gene is TRBD2 (6 bases). Trimming shortened V by 6 bases and J by 7 bases, and 22 bases separated the two germline ends. CDR3 length: 16 residues. Here the CDR3 reads CASSYTPLTSLNEQFF. The CDR3 nucleotides read TGTGCCAGCAGCTACACCCCATTGACTAGTCTGAATGAGCAGTTCTTC.

The chain carries TRBV6-5 and TRBJ2-5, with 11 bases lining up with TRBD2. Germline CDR1 reads MNHEY; CDR2 reads SVGAGI. The CDR3 loop spans 15 amino acids. The trim removed 8 bases at V and 6 bases at J, leaving 11 bases unmatched. CDR3 DNA sequence: TGTGCCAGCTGTTTGCTAGCGGGGGGCACGCAGACCCAGTACTTC. Translating it yields CASCLLAGGTQTQYF.

This clonotype was picked up many times. The chain's CDR3 is CASAEQETQYF. CDR3 DNA: TGTGCCAGCGCGGAACAAGAGACCCAGTACTTC. V is TRBV12-3 or TRBV12-4 and J is TRBJ2-5; D ambiguous. Trimming cost V 8 bases and J 2 bases, with 6 bases left between them. CDR3 size: 11 residues.

V gene TRBV27 combines with J gene TRBJ2-7; 7 bases are shared with TRBD2. The CDR3 contains 14 residues. Losses at the gene ends were 8 bases for V and 5 bases for J; bases not matched to a gene: 12. Per the germline V gene, CDR1 is MNHEY and CDR2 is SMNVEV (reference sequence). DNA of the CDR3: TGTGCCAGCCGTTCAGGAGGGAGGGCCAACGAGCAGTACTTC. Protein product: CASRSGGRANEQYF.

This clonotype was seen a handful of times. The CDR3 protein is CAISHRDMNTEAFF. The CDR3 nucleotides read TGTGCCATCAGTCACCGGGATATGAACACTGAAGCTTTCTTT. The chain links TRBV10-3 to TRBJ1-1; no reliable D call. The germline V gene has CDR1 ENHRY and CDR2 SYGVKD. This CDR3 spans 14 amino acids. The V and J ends lost 5 bases and 0 bases respectively, with 10 bases between them.

The table lists this clonotype with many counts. The chain combines TRBV6-1 with TRBJ1-2; 8 bases are shared with TRBD1. CDR1 is MNHNS and CDR2 is SASEGT in the germline V gene. The CDR3 is made up of 12 amino acids. V shed 4 bases, J shed 7 bases, and the junction held 2 bases outside the gene matches. DNA for the CDR3: TGTGCCAGCAGTGCAGGGGGCTTTGGCTACACCTTC. Translation: CASSAGGFGYTF.

This clonotype was counted a few times. The gene calls are TRBV20-1 and TRBJ2-1; no definite D call. The CDR3 extends over 14 amino acids. Trimming left V 4 bases short and J 5 bases short, with 15 bases between. Germline V gene lookup returns CDR1 DFQATT and CDR2 SNEGSKA (reference sequence). CDR3 sequence reads: CSATFVNLDNEQFF. CDR3 DNA sequence: TGCAGTGCTACGTTCGTAAATCTGGACAATGAGCAGTTCTTC.

V and J are TRBV12-3 or TRBV12-4 and TRBJ1-3, with a weak D call TRBD1 (5 bases). The V and J ends lost 3 bases and 2 bases respectively, with 11 bases between them. The CDR3 sequence is 15 residues long. CDR3 DNA sequence: TGTGCCAGCAGTTTTACCGGGGCCCCTGGAAACACCATATATTTT. Translated, it gives CASSFTGAPGNTIYF.

Only a few counts were recorded for this clonotype. This sequence joins TRBV10-2 and TRBJ2-5; D ambiguous. Looked up from germline, CDR1 is WSHSY and CDR2 is SAAADI. CDR3 length: 14 amino acids. Trimming removed 3 bases from V and 3 bases from J, with 11 bases in between. CDR3 protein: CASSDKAREETQYF. CDR3 DNA sequence: TGCGCCAGCAGTGATAAGGCCCGGGAAGAGACCCAGTACTTC.

The chain has TRBV13 and TRBJ1-3; possible D gene TRBD1, 6 bases. Germline V gives CDR1 PRHDT, CDR2 FYEKMQ (reference sequence). V lost 5 bases and J lost 3, with 11 bases in between. The length of the CDR3 is 14 residues. This chain's CDR3 is CASSIWTVGNTIYF. In DNA, the CDR3 is TGTGCCAGCAGCATATGGACAGTTGGAAACACCATATATTTT.

This clonotype came up a few times. The chain links TRBV6-1 to TRBJ2-1; 8 nucleotides align to TRBD2. Germline V gene sequence: CDR1 MNHNS, CDR2 SASEGT. Losses at the gene ends were 6 bases for V and 12 bases for J; bases not matched to a gene: 13. This CDR3 has 14 residues. In DNA form, the CDR3 reads TGTGCCAGCAGGCGGGAGGTCGGATTGGGTGGGCAGTTCTTC. It encodes CASRREVGLGGQFF.

The sample holds a few counts of this clonotype. The J gene is TRBJ2-1, the V gene TRBV5-1; 7 bases align to TRBD2. In germline, CDR1 is SGHRS, CDR2 YFSETQ. This CDR3 has 18 amino acids. V gave up 2 bases and J gave up 5 bases; unmatched junction bases: 16. This chain's CDR3 is CASSLAGRRGSSDNEQFF. The CDR3, as DNA: TGCGCCAGCAGCTTAGCGGGGCGACGTGGGTCCTCGGACAATGAGCAGTTCTTC.

This clonotype was seen repeatedly, ten times or more. J is TRBJ1-1 and V is TRBV5-1; no clear D. V was clipped by 4 bases and J by 2 bases, with 9 bases between them. Germline V gives CDR1 SGHRS, CDR2 YFSETQ. This CDR3 comprises 13 residues. The CDR3 bases are TGCGCCAGCAGCCCAACAAGTAACACTGAAGCTTTCTTT. This gives the protein CASSPTSNTEAFF.